The rows below give T cell receptor beta chains drawn from one sample of a study of blood T cell repertoires in COVID-19. The repertoire was sequenced with immunoSEQ multiplex PCR; TCRdb's copy has only in-frame clones and lacks some. The repertoire holds about 350,000 clones, with 85% to 90% as singletons. Source material: PBMCs or T cells enriched from blood (not recorded which). The source is a young woman who had been exposed to COVID-19. Each CDR3 is given with its conserved first and last residue. The order of the fields is V gene, clone size, D gene, J gene, CDR3 protein. D genes are given only for firm matches. The size of a clone is reported for some rows only, either as once, few or many, or as a class for expanded clones.

v_gene: TRBV6-5
abundance: .
d_gene: TRBD1
j_gene: TRBJ1-2
CDR3aa: CASSSPDRGFYGYTF

v_gene: TRBV7-2
abundance: .
d_gene: TRBD1
j_gene: TRBJ1-5
CDR3aa: CASSLNRGRGSNQPQHF

v_gene: TRBV12-5
abundance: .
d_gene: .
j_gene: TRBJ2-5
CDR3aa: CASGLSNSRREYF

v_gene: TRBV18
abundance: few
d_gene: TRBD1
j_gene: TRBJ1-1
CDR3aa: CASSSGQGVEAFF

v_gene: TRBV9
abundance: few
d_gene: .
j_gene: TRBJ1-4
CDR3aa: CASSPRWEGGKLFF

v_gene: TRBV5-1
abundance: .
d_gene: TRBD1
j_gene: TRBJ2-7
CDR3aa: CASSLRSGTDYEQYF

v_gene: TRBV18
abundance: .
d_gene: .
j_gene: TRBJ1-5
CDR3aa: CASSPSERSQPQHF

v_gene: TRBV6-5
abundance: .
d_gene: TRBD2
j_gene: TRBJ2-7
CDR3aa: CASSSRTSGKHEQYF

v_gene: TRBV5-6
abundance: .
d_gene: .
j_gene: TRBJ2-5
CDR3aa: CASDPGGAGETQYF

v_gene: TRBV6-5
abundance: .
d_gene: TRBD2
j_gene: TRBJ2-1
CDR3aa: CASMLAGRNEQFF

v_gene: TRBV24-1
abundance: .
d_gene: TRBD1
j_gene: TRBJ1-1
CDR3aa: CATSEDIRGRAFF

v_gene: TRBV5-8
abundance: .
d_gene: .
j_gene: TRBJ2-6
CDR3aa: CASSWGSGVNVLTF

v_gene: TRBV7-2
abundance: .
d_gene: .
j_gene: TRBJ1-3
CDR3aa: CASSSYLSSGNTIYF

v_gene: TRBV28
abundance: .
d_gene: .
j_gene: TRBJ1-6
CDR3aa: CASSRLYRESNSPLHF

v_gene: TRBV5-1
abundance: .
d_gene: TRBD2
j_gene: TRBJ2-1
CDR3aa: CASSQGTSGRINEQFF

v_gene: TRBV10-2
abundance: .
d_gene: TRBD2
j_gene: TRBJ2-7
CDR3aa: CASSEPGLAGGKYEQYF

v_gene: TRBV28
abundance: once
d_gene: .
j_gene: TRBJ1-1
CDR3aa: CASRFPGVSVNTEAFF

v_gene: TRBV7-3
abundance: .
d_gene: .
j_gene: TRBJ2-1
CDR3aa: CASSLGAVNEQFF

v_gene: TRBV6-5
abundance: .
d_gene: .
j_gene: TRBJ2-5
CDR3aa: CASSPGGTQYF

v_gene: TRBV11-2
abundance: few
d_gene: .
j_gene: TRBJ2-1
CDR3aa: CASSFTSYNEQFF

v_gene: TRBV29-1
abundance: .
d_gene: .
j_gene: TRBJ2-3
CDR3aa: CSVEDATTSFTDTQYF

v_gene: TRBV7-6
abundance: .
d_gene: TRBD2
j_gene: TRBJ2-1
CDR3aa: CASSSGTSGDNEQFF

v_gene: TRBV4-1
abundance: .
d_gene: .
j_gene: TRBJ1-3
CDR3aa: CASRKDDSSGNTIYF

v_gene: TRBV19
abundance: .
d_gene: TRBD1
j_gene: TRBJ1-5
CDR3aa: CASSASGGSQPQHF

v_gene: TRBV5-1
abundance: .
d_gene: .
j_gene: TRBJ2-3
CDR3aa: CASSLTASRDTQYF

v_gene: TRBV28
abundance: .
d_gene: TRBD1
j_gene: TRBJ2-7
CDR3aa: CASRYFTGTGEQYF

v_gene: TRBV5-1
abundance: .
d_gene: .
j_gene: TRBJ2-7
CDR3aa: CASSLVAGSYEQYF

v_gene: TRBV6-5
abundance: .
d_gene: .
j_gene: TRBJ1-4
CDR3aa: CASGRVGEKLFF

v_gene: TRBV11-2
abundance: .
d_gene: TRBD2
j_gene: TRBJ2-2
CDR3aa: CASSPWTSGAGELFF

v_gene: TRBV5-6
abundance: .
d_gene: TRBD2
j_gene: TRBJ2-7
CDR3aa: CASSSSGSGYEQYF

v_gene: TRBV30
abundance: .
d_gene: .
j_gene: TRBJ1-6
CDR3aa: CAWRAPGTRYSPLHF

v_gene: TRBV5-6
abundance: .
d_gene: .
j_gene: TRBJ2-7
CDR3aa: CASSLRGGSYEQYF

v_gene: TRBV19
abundance: once
d_gene: .
j_gene: TRBJ2-7
CDR3aa: CASSMVSREQYF

v_gene: TRBV4-1
abundance: .
d_gene: .
j_gene: TRBJ2-7
CDR3aa: CASSPTGTITYEQYF

v_gene: TRBV5-1
abundance: .
d_gene: .
j_gene: TRBJ2-1
CDR3aa: CASSFGGLDYNEQFF

v_gene: TRBV9
abundance: .
d_gene: .
j_gene: TRBJ2-5
CDR3aa: CASSRGYPQETQYF

v_gene: TRBV5-8
abundance: .
d_gene: TRBD1
j_gene: TRBJ1-1
CDR3aa: CASNPRDRRNTEAFF

v_gene: TRBV12-5
abundance: .
d_gene: TRBD2
j_gene: TRBJ2-3
CDR3aa: CASGSWTSRDTDTQYF

v_gene: TRBV7-9
abundance: .
d_gene: TRBD1
j_gene: TRBJ2-6
CDR3aa: CASSLPAGQGAGANVLTF

v_gene: TRBV2
abundance: .
d_gene: TRBD1
j_gene: TRBJ2-1
CDR3aa: CASCGDRGLDEQFF

v_gene: TRBV6-5
abundance: .
d_gene: .
j_gene: TRBJ2-2
CDR3aa: CASSYLQVTGELFF

v_gene: TRBV19
abundance: .
d_gene: .
j_gene: TRBJ1-1
CDR3aa: CASSKDRRNTEAFF

v_gene: TRBV7-8
abundance: .
d_gene: TRBD1
j_gene: TRBJ1-5
CDR3aa: CASSLPTGRGNQPQHF

v_gene: TRBV10-3
abundance: .
d_gene: .
j_gene: TRBJ2-3
CDR3aa: CAISESTVPDTQYF

v_gene: TRBV25-1
abundance: .
d_gene: .
j_gene: TRBJ2-7
CDR3aa: CASTGWQSYEQYF

v_gene: TRBV24-1
abundance: .
d_gene: TRBD1
j_gene: TRBJ1-2
CDR3aa: CATSGGSDRGIDGYTF

v_gene: TRBV3-1/TRBV3-2
abundance: .
d_gene: .
j_gene: TRBJ1-2
CDR3aa: CASSHRFYGYTF